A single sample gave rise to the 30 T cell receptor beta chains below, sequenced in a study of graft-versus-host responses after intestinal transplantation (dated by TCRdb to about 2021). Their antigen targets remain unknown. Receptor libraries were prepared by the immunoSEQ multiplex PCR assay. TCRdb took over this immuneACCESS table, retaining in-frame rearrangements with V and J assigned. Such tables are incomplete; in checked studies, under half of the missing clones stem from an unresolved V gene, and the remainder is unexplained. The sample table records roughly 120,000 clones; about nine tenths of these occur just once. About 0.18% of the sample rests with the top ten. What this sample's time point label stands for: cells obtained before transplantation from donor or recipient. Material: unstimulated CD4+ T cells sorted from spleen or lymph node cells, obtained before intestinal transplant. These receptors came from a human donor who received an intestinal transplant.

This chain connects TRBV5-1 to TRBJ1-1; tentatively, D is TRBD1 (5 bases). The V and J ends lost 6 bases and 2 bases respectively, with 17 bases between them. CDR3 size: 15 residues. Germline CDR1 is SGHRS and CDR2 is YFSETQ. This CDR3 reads CASNPVAGLNTEAFF. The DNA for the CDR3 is TGCGCCAGCAACCCCGTGGCAGGGCTAAACACTGAAGCTTTCTTT.

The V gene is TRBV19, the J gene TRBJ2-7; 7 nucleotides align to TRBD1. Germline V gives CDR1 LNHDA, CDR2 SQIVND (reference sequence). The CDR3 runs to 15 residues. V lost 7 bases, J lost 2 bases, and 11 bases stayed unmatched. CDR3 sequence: CASTQELGGTYEQYF. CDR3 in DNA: TGTGCCAGTACCCAGGAGCTAGGGGGCACCTACGAGCAGTACTTC. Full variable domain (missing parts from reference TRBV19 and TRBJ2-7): DGGITQSPKYLFRKEGQNVTLSCEQNLNHDAMYWYRQDPGQGLRLIYYSQIVNDFQKGDIAEGYSVSREKKESFPLTVTSAQKNPTAFYLCASTQELGGTYEQYFGPGTRLTVT.

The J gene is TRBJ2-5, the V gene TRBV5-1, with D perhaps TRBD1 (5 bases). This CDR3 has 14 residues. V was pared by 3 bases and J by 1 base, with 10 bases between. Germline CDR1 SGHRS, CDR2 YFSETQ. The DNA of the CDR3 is TGCGCCAGCAGCTCACAGGCTCTCCAAGAGACCCAGTACTTC. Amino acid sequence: CASSSQALQETQYF. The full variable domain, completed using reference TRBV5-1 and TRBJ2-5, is KAGVTQTPRYLIKTRGQQVTLSCSPISGHRSVSWYQQTPGQGLQFLFEYFSETQRNKGNFPGRFSGRQFSNSRSEMNVSTLELGDSALYLCASSSQALQETQYFGPGTRLLVL.

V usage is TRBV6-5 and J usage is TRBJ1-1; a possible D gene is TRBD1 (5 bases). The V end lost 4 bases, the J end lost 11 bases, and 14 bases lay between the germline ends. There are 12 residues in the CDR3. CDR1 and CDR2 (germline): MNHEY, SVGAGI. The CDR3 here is CASSSMGPKAFF. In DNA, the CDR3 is TGTGCCAGCAGTTCGATGGGGCCCAAGGCTTTCTTT.

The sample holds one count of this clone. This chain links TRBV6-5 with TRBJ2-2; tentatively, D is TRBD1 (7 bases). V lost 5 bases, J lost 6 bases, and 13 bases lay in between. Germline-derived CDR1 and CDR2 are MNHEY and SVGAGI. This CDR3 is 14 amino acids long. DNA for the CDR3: TGTGCCAGCAGTCGGATCAGGGGGGCCGGGGAGCTGTTTTTT. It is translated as CASSRIRGAGELFF.

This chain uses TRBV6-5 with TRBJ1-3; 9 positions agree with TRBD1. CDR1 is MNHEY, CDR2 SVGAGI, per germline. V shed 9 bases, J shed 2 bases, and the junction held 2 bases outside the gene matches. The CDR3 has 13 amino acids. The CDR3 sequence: CASRTGAGNTIYF. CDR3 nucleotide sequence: TGTGCCAGTCGGACAGGGGCTGGAAACACCATATATTTT.

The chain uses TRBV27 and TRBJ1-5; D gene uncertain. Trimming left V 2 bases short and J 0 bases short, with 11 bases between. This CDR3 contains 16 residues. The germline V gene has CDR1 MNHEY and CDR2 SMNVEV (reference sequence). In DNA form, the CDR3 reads TGTGCCAGCAGTTTAAGGGCGGAGGATAGCAATCAGCCCCAGCATTTT. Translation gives CASSLRAEDSNQPQHF.

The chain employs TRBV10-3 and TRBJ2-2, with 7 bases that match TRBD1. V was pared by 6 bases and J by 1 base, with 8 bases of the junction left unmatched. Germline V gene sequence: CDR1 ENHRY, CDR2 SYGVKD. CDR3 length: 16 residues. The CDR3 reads CAISLDRTGNTGELFF. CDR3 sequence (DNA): TGTGCCATCAGCCTTGATAGGACAGGGAACACCGGGGAGCTGTTTTTT.

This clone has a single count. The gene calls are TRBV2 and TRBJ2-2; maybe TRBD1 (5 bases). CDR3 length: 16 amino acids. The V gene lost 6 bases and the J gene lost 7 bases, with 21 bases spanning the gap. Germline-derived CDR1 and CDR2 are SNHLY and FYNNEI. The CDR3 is CASRRSPKGAGGELFF. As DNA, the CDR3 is TGTGCCAGCAGAAGGTCGCCCAAAGGGGCCGGCGGGGAGCTGTTTTTT. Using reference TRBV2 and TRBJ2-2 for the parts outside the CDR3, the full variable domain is EPEVTQTPSHQVTQMGQEVILRCVPISNHLYFYWYRQILGQKVEFLVSFYNNEISEKSEIFDDQFSVERPDGSNFTLKIRSTKLEDSAMYFCASRRSPKGAGGELFFGEGSRLTVL.

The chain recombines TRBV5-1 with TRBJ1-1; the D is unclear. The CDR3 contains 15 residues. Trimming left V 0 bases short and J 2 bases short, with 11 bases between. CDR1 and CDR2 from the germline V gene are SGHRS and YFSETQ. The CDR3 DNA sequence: TGCGCCAGCAGCTTGGCCCCAGGATCCAACACTGAAGCTTTCTTT. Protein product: CASSLAPGSNTEAFF.

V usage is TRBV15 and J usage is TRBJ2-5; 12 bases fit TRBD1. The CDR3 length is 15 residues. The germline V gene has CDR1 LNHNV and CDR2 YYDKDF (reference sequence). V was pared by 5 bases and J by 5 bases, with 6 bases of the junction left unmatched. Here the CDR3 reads CATSLGDRGRETQYF. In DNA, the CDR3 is TGTGCCACCAGCCTCGGGGACAGGGGGCGTGAGACCCAGTACTTC.

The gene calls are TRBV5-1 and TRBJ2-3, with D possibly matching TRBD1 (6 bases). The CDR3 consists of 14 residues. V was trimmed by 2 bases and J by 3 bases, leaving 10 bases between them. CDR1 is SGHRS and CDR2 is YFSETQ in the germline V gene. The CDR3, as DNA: TGCGCCAGCAGCTTTCCTAGGGGGACAGATACGCAGTATTTT. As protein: CASSFPRGTDTQYF.

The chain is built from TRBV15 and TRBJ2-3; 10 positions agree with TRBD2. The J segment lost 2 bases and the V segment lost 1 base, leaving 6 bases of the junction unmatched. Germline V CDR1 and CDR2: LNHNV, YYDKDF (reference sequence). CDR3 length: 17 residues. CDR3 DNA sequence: TGTGCCACCAGCAGAGTGGGAGCGGGAGGGCTCACAGATACGCAGTATTTT. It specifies CATSRVGAGGLTDTQYF.

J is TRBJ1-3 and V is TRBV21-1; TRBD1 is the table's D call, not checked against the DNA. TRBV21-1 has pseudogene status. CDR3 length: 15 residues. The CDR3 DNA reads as TGTGCCAGCAGCCCACAGGGGCACTCTGGAAACACCATATATTTT. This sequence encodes CASSPQGHSGNTIYF.

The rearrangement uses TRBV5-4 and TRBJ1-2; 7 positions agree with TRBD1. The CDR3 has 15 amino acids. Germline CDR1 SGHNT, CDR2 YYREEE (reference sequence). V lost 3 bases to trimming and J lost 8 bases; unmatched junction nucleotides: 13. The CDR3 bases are TGTGCCAGCAGCTCTAAAAAAGACAGGGCTAGGGGCTACACCTTC. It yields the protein CASSSKKDRARGYTF.

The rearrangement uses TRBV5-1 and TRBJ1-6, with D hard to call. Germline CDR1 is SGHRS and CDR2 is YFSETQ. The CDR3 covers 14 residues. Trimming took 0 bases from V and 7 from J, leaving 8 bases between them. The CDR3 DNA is TGCGCCAGCAGCTTGGCCAACTACAATTCACCCCTCCACTTT. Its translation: CASSLANYNSPLHF. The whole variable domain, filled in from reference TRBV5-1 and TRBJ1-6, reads KAGVTQTPRYLIKTRGQQVTLSCSPISGHRSVSWYQQTPGQGLQFLFEYFSETQRNKGNFPGRFSGRQFSNSRSEMNVSTLELGDSALYLCASSLANYNSPLHFGNGTRLTVT.

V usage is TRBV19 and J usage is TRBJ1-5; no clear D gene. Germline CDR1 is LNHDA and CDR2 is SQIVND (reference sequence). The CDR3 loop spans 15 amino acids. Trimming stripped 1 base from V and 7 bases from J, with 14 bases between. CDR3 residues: CASSIVFGSGQPQHF. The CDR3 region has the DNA TGTGCCAGTAGTATAGTCTTCGGGTCTGGACAGCCCCAGCATTTT.

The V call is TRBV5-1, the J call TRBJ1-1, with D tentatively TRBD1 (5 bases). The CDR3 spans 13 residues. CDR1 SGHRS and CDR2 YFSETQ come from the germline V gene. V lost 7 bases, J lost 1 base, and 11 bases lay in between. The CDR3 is CASGVRENTEAFF. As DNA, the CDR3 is TGCGCCAGCGGCGTCAGGGAGAACACTGAAGCTTTCTTT.

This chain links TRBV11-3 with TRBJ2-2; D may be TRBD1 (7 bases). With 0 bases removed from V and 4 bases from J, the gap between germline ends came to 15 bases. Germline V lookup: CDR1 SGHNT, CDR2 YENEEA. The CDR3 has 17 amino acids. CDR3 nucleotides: TGTGCCAGCAGCTTAGATAGGAACAGGGGAGGCACCGGGGAGCTGTTTTTT. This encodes CASSLDRNRGGTGELFF.

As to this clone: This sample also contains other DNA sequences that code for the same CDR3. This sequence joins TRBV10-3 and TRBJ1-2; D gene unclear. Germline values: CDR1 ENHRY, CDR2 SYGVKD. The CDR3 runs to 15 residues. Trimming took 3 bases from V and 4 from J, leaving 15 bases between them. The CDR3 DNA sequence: TGTGCCATCAGTGATCGTGGAGGGTCGTCCTATGGCTACACCTTC. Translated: CAISDRGGSSYGYTF.

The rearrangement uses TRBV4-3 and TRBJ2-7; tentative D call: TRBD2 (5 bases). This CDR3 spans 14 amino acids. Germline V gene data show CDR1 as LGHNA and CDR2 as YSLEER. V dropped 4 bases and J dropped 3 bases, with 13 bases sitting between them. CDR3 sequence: CASSLDLQVYEQYF. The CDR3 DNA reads TGCGCCAGCAGCCTGGACTTGCAGGTCTACGAGCAGTACTTC.

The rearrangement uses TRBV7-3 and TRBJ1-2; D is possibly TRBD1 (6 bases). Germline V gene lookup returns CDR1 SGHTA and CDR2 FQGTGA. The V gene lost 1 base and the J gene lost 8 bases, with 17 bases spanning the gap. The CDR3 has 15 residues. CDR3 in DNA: TGTGCCAGCAGCTTAATGGGCGGGGGGCTGGACGGCTACACCTTC. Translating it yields CASSLMGGGLDGYTF. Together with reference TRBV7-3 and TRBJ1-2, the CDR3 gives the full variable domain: GAGVSQTPSNKVTEKGKYVELRCDPISGHTALYWYRQSLGQGPEFLIYFQGTGAADDSGLPNDRFFAVRPEGSVSTLKIQRTERGDSAVYLCASSLMGGGLDGYTFGSGTRLTVV.

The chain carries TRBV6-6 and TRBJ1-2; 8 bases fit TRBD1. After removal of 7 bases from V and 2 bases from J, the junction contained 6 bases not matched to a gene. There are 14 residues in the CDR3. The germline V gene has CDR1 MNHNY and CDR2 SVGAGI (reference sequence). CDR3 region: CASTQTGANYGYTF. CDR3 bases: TGTGCCAGCACCCAGACAGGGGCGAACTATGGCTACACCTTC.

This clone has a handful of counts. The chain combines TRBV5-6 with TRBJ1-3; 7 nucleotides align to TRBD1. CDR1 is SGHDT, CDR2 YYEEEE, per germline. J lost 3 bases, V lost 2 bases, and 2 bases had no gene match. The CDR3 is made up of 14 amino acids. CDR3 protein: CASSFGQVGNTIYF. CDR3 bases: TGTGCCAGCAGCTTTGGACAGGTTGGAAACACCATATATTTT.

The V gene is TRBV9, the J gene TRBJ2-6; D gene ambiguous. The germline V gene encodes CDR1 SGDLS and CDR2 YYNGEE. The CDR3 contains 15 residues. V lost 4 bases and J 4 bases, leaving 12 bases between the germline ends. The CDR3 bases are TGTGCCAGCAGCCCGTTCGGAGCAGGGGCCAACGTCCTGACTTTC. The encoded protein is CASSPFGAGANVLTF.

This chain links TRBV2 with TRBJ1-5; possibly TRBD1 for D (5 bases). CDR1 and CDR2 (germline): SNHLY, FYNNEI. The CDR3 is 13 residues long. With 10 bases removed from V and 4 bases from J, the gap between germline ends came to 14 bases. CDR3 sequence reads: CAIRDGRNQPQHF. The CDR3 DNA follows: TGTGCCATCCGGGACGGGAGGAATCAGCCCCAGCATTTT.

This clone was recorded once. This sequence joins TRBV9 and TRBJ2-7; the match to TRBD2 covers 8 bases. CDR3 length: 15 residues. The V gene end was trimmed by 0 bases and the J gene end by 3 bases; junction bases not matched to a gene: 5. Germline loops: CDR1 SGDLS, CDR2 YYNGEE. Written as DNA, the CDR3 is TGTGCCAGCAGCGTAGGTAGCGGGACTAGCTACGAGCAGTACTTC. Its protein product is CASSVGSGTSYEQYF.

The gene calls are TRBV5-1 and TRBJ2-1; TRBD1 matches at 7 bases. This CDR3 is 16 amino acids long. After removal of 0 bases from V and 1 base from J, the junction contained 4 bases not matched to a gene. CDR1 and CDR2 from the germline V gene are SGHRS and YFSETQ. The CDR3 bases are TGCGCCAGCAGCTTGGAGGGGGCGGCATCCTACAATGAGCAGTTCTTC. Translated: CASSLEGAASYNEQFF.

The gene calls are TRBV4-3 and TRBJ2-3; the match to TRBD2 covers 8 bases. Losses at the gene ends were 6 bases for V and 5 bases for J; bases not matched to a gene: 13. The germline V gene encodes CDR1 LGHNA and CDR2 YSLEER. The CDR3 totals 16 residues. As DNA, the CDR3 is TGCGCCAGCAGTTCTTCCCGGGGGGGCCAAGGAGATACGCAGTATTTT. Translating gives CASSSSRGGQGDTQYF.

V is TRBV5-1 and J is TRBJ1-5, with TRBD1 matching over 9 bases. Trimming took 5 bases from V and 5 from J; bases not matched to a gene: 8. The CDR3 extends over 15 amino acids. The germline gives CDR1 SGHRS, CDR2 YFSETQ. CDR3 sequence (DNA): TGCGCCAGCAGGGCGGGACAGGGCCCGTATCAGCCCCAGCATTTT. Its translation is CASRAGQGPYQPQHF.